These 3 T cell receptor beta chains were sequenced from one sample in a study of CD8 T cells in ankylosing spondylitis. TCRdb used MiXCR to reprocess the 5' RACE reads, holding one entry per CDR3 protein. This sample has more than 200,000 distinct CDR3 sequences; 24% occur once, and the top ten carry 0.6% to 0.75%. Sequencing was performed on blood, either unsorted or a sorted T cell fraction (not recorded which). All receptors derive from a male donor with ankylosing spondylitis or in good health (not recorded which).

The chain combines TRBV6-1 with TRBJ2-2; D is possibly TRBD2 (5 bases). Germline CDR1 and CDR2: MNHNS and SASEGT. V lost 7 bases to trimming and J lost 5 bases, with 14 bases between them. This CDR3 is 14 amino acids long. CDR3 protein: CASNLASGTGELFF. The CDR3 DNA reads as TGTGCCAGCAACCTGGCCTCGGGAACCGGGGAGCTGTTTTTT.

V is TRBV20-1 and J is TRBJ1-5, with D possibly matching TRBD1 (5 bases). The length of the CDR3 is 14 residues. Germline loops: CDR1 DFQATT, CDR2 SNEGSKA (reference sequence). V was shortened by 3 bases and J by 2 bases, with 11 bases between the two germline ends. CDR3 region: CSARMGGGNQPQHF. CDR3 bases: TGCAGTGCTAGGATGGGGGGGGGCAATCAGCCCCAGCATTTT.

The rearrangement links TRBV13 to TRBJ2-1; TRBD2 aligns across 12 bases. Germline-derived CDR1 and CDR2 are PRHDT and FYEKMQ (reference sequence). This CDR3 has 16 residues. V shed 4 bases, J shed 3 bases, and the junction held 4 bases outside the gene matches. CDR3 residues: CASSSRLAGVYNEQFF. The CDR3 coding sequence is TGTGCCAGCAGCTCCCGACTAGCGGGGGTCTACAATGAGCAGTTCTTC. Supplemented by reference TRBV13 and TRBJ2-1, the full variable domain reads AAGVIQSPRHLIKEKRETATLKCYPIPRHDTVYWYQQGPGQDPQFLISFYEKMQSDKGSIPDRFSAQQFSDYHSELNMSSLELGDSALYFCASSSRLAGVYNEQFFGPGTRLTVL.